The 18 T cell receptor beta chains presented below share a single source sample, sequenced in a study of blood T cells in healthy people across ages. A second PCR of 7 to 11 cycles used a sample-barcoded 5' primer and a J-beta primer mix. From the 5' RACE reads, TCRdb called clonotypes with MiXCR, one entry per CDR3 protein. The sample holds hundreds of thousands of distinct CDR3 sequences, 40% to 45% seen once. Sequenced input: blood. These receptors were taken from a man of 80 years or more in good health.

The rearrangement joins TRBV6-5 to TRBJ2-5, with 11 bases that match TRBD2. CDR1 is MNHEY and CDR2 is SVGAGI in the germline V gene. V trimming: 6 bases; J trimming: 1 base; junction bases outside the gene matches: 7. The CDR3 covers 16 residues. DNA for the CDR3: TGTGCCAGCAGCTCCGGACTAGCGGGCGTCCAAGAGACCCAGTACTTC. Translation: CASSSGLAGVQETQYF.

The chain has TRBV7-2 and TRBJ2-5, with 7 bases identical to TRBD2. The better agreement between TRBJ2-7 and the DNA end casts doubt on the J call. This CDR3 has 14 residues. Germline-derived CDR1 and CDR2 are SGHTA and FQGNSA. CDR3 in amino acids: CASSLEAGFSEQYF. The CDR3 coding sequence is TGTGCCAGCAGCTTAGAAGCGGGATTCTCCGAGCAGTACTTC.

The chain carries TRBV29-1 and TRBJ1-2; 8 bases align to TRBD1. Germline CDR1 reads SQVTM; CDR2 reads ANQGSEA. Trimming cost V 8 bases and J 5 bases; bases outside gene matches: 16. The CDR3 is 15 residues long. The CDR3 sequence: CSIAPPGQEGYGYTF. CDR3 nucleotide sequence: TGCAGCATTGCCCCGCCGGGACAGGAAGGATATGGCTACACCTTC.

The CDR3 DNA reads as TGTGCCAGCAGCCCAGACGGGGAGGAGTACGAGCAGTACTTC. This gives the protein CASSPDGEEYEQYF. V usage is TRBV7-7 and J usage is TRBJ2-7, with D possibly matching TRBD2 (6 bases). With 5 bases removed from V and 4 bases from J, the gap between germline ends came to 15 bases. CDR1 and CDR2 from the germline V gene are SSHAT and FNYEAQ (reference sequence). The CDR3 has 14 residues. Supplemented by reference TRBV7-7 and TRBJ2-7, the full variable domain reads GAGVSQSPRYKVTKRGQDVTLRCDPISSHATLYWYQQALGQGPEFLTYFNYEAQPDKSGLPSDRFSAERPEGSISTLTIQRTEQRDSAMYRCASSPDGEEYEQYFGPGTRLTVT.

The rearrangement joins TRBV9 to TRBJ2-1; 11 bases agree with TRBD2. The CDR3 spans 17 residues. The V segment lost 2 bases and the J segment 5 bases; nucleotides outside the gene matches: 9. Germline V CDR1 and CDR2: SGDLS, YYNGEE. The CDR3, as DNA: TGTGCCAGCAGCGTGGCTGCTAGCGGGGGGTTCAACAATGAGCAGTTCTTC. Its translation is CASSVAASGGFNNEQFF.

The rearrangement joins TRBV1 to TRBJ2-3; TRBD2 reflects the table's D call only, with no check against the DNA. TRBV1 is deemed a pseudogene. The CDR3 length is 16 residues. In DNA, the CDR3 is TGCACCAGCAGCCAAGCCCGGACTAGCTTCACAGATACGCAGTATTTT. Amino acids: CTSSQARTSFTDTQYF.

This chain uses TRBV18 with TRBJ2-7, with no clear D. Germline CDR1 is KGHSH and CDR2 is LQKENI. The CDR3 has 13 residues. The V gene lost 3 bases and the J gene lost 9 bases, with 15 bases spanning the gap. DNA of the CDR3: TGTGCCAGCTCACCGGAAGGGTGGGCAGTGCAGTACTTC. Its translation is CASSPEGWAVQYF.

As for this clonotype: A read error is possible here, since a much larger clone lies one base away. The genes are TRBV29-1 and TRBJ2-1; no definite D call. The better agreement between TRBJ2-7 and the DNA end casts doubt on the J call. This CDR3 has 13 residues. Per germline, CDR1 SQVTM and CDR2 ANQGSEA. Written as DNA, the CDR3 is TGCAGCGTTGTGTTCAACTCCTACAATGAGCAGTACTTC. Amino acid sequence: CSVVFNSYNEQYF.

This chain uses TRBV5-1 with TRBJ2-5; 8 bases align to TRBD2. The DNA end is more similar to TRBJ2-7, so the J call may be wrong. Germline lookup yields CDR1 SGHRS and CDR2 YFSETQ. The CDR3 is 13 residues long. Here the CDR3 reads CASSATSVYEQYF. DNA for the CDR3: TGCGCCAGCAGCGCGACTAGCGTTTACGAGCAGTACTTC.

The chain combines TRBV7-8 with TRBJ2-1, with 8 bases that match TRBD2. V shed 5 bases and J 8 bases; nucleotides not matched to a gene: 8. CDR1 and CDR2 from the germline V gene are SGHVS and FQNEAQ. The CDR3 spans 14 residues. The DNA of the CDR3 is TGTGCCAGCAGCGTCGGTAGCGGGGTCTATGAGCAGTTCTTC. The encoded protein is CASSVGSGVYEQFF.

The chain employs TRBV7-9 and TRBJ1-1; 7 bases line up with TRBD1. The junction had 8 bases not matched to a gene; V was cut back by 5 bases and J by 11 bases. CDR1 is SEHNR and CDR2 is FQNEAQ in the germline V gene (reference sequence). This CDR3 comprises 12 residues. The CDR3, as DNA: TGTGCCAGCAGCCCCCAGACAGGGCCGGCTTTCTTT. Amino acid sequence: CASSPQTGPAFF.

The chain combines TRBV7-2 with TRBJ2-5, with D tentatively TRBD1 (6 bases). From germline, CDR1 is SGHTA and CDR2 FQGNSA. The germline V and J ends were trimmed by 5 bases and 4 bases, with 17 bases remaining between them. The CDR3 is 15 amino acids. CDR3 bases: TGTGCCAGCAGCGCCTCTACAGGGAGAATAGAGACCCAGTACTTC. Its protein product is CASSASTGRIETQYF.

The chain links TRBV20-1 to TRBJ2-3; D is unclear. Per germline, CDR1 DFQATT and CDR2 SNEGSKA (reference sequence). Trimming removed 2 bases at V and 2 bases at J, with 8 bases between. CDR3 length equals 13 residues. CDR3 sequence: CSARQVTTDTQYF. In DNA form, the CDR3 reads TGCAGTGCTAGACAGGTTACCACAGATACGCAGTATTTT.

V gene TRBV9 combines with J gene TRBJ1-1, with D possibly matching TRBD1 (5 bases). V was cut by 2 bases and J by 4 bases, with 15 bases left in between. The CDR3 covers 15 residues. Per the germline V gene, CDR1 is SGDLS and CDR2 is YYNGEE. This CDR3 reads CASSVIGGAITEAFF. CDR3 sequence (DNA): TGTGCCAGCAGCGTTATAGGAGGGGCGATCACTGAAGCTTTCTTT.

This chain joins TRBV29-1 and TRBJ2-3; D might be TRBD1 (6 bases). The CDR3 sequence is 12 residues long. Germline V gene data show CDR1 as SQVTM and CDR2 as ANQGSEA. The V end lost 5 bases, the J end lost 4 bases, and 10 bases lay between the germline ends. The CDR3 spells CSVSYRADTQYF. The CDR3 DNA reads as TGCAGCGTTTCGTACAGGGCAGATACGCAGTATTTT.

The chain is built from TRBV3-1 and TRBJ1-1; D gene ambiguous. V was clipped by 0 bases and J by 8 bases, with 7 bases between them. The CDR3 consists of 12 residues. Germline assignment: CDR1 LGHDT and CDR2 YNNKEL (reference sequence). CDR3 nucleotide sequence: TGTGCCAGCAGCCAAGAGGCGGCAGAAGCTTTCTTT. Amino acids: CASSQEAAEAFF.

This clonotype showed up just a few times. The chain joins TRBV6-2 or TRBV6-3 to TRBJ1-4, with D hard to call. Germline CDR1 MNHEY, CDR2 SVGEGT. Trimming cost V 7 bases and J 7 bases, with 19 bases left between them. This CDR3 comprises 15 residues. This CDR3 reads CASTKSGSRGEKLFF. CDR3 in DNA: TGTGCCAGCACCAAGTCGGGAAGTCGCGGTGAAAAACTGTTTTTT.

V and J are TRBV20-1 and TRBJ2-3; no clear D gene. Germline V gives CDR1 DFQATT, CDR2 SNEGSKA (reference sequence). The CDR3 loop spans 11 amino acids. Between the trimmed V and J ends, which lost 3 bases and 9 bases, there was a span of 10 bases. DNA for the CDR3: TGCAGTGCTAGCCTTCAGACAACGCAGTATTTT. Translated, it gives CSASLQTTQYF.